This T cell receptor (beta chain) was profiled in a study of shared clonotypes between healthy human individuals. Trimming cost V 1 base and J 1 base, with 8 bases left between them. From germline, CDR1 is SGHNT and CDR2 YYREEE (reference sequence). The CDR3 loop spans 14 amino acids. Using immunoSEQ multiplex PCR, the repertoire was profiled, and TCRdb retains in-frame clones only, with some absent. The sample includes more than 400,000 clones, about 95% of them seen just once. The TCR sequence derives from a woman under 40 in good health. This chain connects TRBV5-4 to TRBJ1-1; TRBD1 might be the D (5 bases). Sequencing input: naive CD4+ T cells sorted from blood. Subset meaning: CD45RA+ positively selected. The CDR3 is CASSLIGQNTEAFF. The CDR3 DNA reads TGTGCCAGCAGCTTGATAGGACAGAACACTGAAGCTTTCTTT.